This TCR beta chain stems from a study of blood T cell repertoires in COVID-19. Turning to the study itself: Acute and convalescent COVID-19 specimens originated in the United States, Italy and Spain. Nucleic acid was either cDNA or gDNA, and it came from T cells, B-cell-depleted T cells, or PBMCs.

Original analysis: Cell counts per sample came from amplifying reference gene primers. TCRdb keeps only in-frame clones here, not all; method: immunoSEQ multiplex PCR. That table is the source of V, J and clone size, and D and trimming were worked out from the DNA. The sample carries around 190,000 clones, 80% to 90% recorded once. With 3 bases removed from V and 1 base from J, the gap between germline ends came to 10 bases. The germline V gene encodes CDR1 DFQATT and CDR2 SNEGSKA (reference sequence). The CDR3 sequence is 14 residues long. The clonotype was recovered from a young man who had recovered from COVID-19. Source material: peripheral blood. The V gene is TRBV20-1, the J gene TRBJ1-5, with a possible D match to TRBD1 (6 bases). The CDR3 sequence is CSASPGESNQPQHF. The CDR3 region has the DNA TGCAGTGCTAGTCCAGGGGAAAGCAATCAGCCCCAGCATTTT.